This T cell receptor (beta chain) originates from a study of cytomegalovirus exposure and HLA in healthy donors listed by TCRdb under 2017. Describing the broader study: An earlier analysis of approximately 550 of the donors reported more than 250 Gb of sequence data and 117 million unique TCR beta sequences from about 179 million T cells. Rather than using new phenotypic data, the later analysis identified candidate immune exposures from TCR beta sequences and from how often those sequences occurred across donors. Among around 400 genotyped donors of the cohort, an average of roughly 240,000 unique TCR beta nucleotide sequences were sequenced per donor, about a sixth of them non-productive. In a later genetic analysis, genome-wide SNP genotypes for about 55% of the roughly 700 donors were used, and that subset was treated as a discovery cohort. Besides the first cohort of around 670 subjects, a separate validation cohort made up of 90 to 150 different subjects was used. Because of strong linkage in the cohort, roughly five DR-DQ haplotypes were treated as single units for association and clustering. An early release covering roughly 640 HLA-typed donors comprised 250 to 350 gigabases of sequencing data and around 80 million unique TCR sequences. To decide whether each TCR beta V gene segment behaved as functional or pseudogenic, an earlier analysis of fewer than 750 of the donors relied on high-throughput TCR beta sequencing. The study combined high-throughput TCR immunosequencing, statistical association of individual TCRs with disease status, and machine learning to predict cytomegalovirus infection status. The aim of the study was to test whether cataloging public T cell receptors could identify signatures of past pathogen exposure. Every repertoire in the discovery cohort had been generated on one and the same sequencing platform. A later analysis re-analyzed previously published TCR beta repertoires from approximately 670 donors and added high-resolution HLA genotyping to study TCR occurrence patterns. Among the roughly 400 genotyped donors, around 81% belonged to the genetic ancestry cluster associated with self-reported Caucasian donors. The number of donors typed differed by locus, with about 629-640 for A, B, C, DRB1 and DQB1, 522 for DQA1, nearly 610 for DPA1, and some 440 for DPB1. HLA typing included class I and class II loci at four-digit resolution. Alongside the repertoire data, information on donor age, sex, ethnicity and CMV serostatus was compiled. Using immunosequencing, the study profiled T cell repertoires from roughly 650 subjects and related those repertoires to cytomegalovirus serostatus. Beyond this particular receptor, the publication reports: The study listed 150 to 200 TCR beta chains as associated with cytomegalovirus. When HLA alleles, especially DR and DQ, strongly co-occurred, TCR associations were difficult to assign to individual alleles. V-gene and J-gene trimming of TCR beta chains was associated with a missense DCLRE1C variant in a later genetic analysis, and the association was replicated in an independent cohort. A further reported finding was that TCR beta sequences accurately predicted the HLA-A and HLA-B alleles for most subjects in the first cohort. In a later genetic analysis, fewer N-insertions in productive TCRs were reported among donors in an Asian-associated ancestry cluster than the 666-donor mean. Several of the top co-occurrence clusters appeared to be linked to parvovirus B19, influenza, CMV and Epstein-Barr virus, according to a later analysis. An earlier analysis of approximately 600 of the donors showed that most TCR beta V segments appeared in productive rearrangements either about 87% or about 30% of the time, which broadly matched IMGT annotations. Because some donors lacked HLA typing at each locus, the association tests relied only on the typed subset. Because counts were too low, more than 15 rarely observed V segments, including chromosome 9 orphons, were excluded from the earlier analysis of some 590 of the donors. Linkage disequilibrium might explain the correlated functional status among segregating V segments, but an unknown experimental factor could not be ruled out. While some public TCRs were present in many individuals, most TCR sequences turned up only very rarely across donors. A later analysis associated 16,951 TCR beta sequences with specific HLA alleles at a false discovery rate of 0.05. In a later analysis, HLA-associated TCR beta chains showed more clonal expansion and lower generation probabilities than non-associated chains that were equally common. Sequencing depth was assumed to be roughly uniform across donors in the presence/absence analyses, though that assumption may not hold. In both the original and validation cohorts, the classifier was reported to diagnose cytomegalovirus status with high specificity and sensitivity. In a later analysis, most CMV-associated TCR beta chains were found to appear HLA-restricted, with HLA associations seemingly driven largely by CMV exposure. A group of highly shared sequence variants was considered likely to be a technical artifact of the sequencing pipeline. According to a later analysis, TCR association rates differed among HLA loci, with DRB1 alleles showing the most associated TCRs and HLA-C alleles showing the fewest. This cohort had only TCR beta chains sequenced, and the lack of alpha or paired-chain data limited which features could be detected. In vitro tests confirmed that three of the cytomegalovirus-associated TCR beta chains recognize cytomegalovirus antigens. Some IMGT-functional V segments, including TRBV6-2 and TRBV6-3, could not be distinguished by the 87-base-pair reads and were therefore excluded. CMV serostatus was the only immune exposure information available for the cohort. It was suggested by the authors that the approach could potentially be generalized to other disease states and immunological phenotypes.

The cohort was made up of 650 to 700 healthy bone marrow donors. At the time of sampling, all cohort members were nominally healthy, though unrecorded immune exposures were likely present. The donor tested CMV seropositive and was one of the 289 seropositive cohort members. A peripheral blood sample was collected from each donor, and TCR beta sequencing was performed on peripheral blood mononuclear cells. Genomic DNA was extracted from the blood cell samples with the Qiagen DNeasy Blood Extraction Kit. Compared with germline, V lacks 7 bases and J lacks 0 bases; bases without a gene match: 8. CDR3 length: 15 amino acids, cysteine to phenylalanine. The entry retains the CDR3 DNA only, 45 bases that are in frame from base 1. The germline V gene (reference sequence) sets CDR1 to LNHDA and CDR2 to SQIVND. A note on this clone: What antigen it recognizes has not been identified. The input lacks base qualities; no much larger clone sits a single base away.

Library generation was performed with the immunoSEQ multiplex PCR assay. For the multiplex PCR, a mixture combining 60 forward primers for TCR Vbeta segments and 13 reverse primers for TCR Jbeta segments was used. The CDR3 region of rearranged TCR beta genes was amplified from genomic DNA with a multiplex PCR assay. The amplified TCR beta libraries were sequenced on the Illumina HiSeq System as 87-base-pair reads. In the paper's pipeline: In a later analysis, tens of millions of unique TCR beta chains were counted across the roughly 610 repertoires, and roughly 11 million of these chains were shared by at least two donors. A nearest-neighbor algorithm error-corrected the raw reads and collapsed the reads into unique sequences, merging closely related sequences to remove PCR and sequencing errors. To assign V, D and J gene segments, CDR3 sequences were aligned to IMGT reference sequences. For a sequence to be retained, at least a six-nucleotide match to both a V gene segment and a J gene segment was required. A rearrangement was called productive if the CDR3 had no stop codons and remained in frame with V and J, and every other rearrangement was called non-productive. Following IMGT convention, CDR3 was defined as the stretch from the second conserved V-encoded cysteine up to the conserved J-encoded phenylalanine. Sequences without an unambiguous match to a single V gene segment were excluded from the earlier analysis of several hundred of the donors. An earlier analysis of about 600 of the donors called V segments functional above 56.7% productive rearrangements and segregating when the between-donor standard deviation exceeded 5%. A statistical classification framework was built for diagnosing cytomegalovirus status from the catalog of TCR beta chain sequences. V and J gene assignment, in a later analysis, came from comparing TCR nucleotide sequences with IMGT/GENE-DB human TR gene sequences. The TCRdist pipeline was used in a later analysis to assign CDR3 sequences and most-parsimonious VDJ recombination scenarios. A later analysis defined each TCR beta chain by its CDR3 amino acid sequence plus V-gene family, and excluded reads lacking a unique V-gene family. To address suspected cross-contamination and a sequencing artifact, a later analysis removed a few hundred highly shared, low-generation-probability nucleotide sequences. A later analysis calculated a clonal expansion index for each public chain from normalized within-repertoire ranks of inferred template counts. Generation probabilities in a later analysis came from a VDJ recombination model fitted to out-of-frame rearrangements, and those results were checked against IGoR. Hypergeometric tests were used in a later analysis to score TCR-TCR, TCR-HLA and TCR-CMV co-occurrence, with a repertoire-size bias correction applied to the TCR pairs. In a later analysis, false discovery rates were estimated by permuting HLA or CMV assignments 20 times. In a later analysis, co-occurring TCRs were grouped using DBSCAN, with TCRdist sequence similarity added in when clustering inside HLA-allele-positive subsets. For co-occurrence clustering, repertoires with fewer than 30,000 or more than 120,000 public chains were excluded, along with roughly 5 repertoires with anomalous nucleotide sharing. TCRdb holds this immuneACCESS table with in-frame rearrangements only. Some clones are missing; in checked studies, unresolved V genes explain under half, and the rest has no known cause. That table furnishes V, J and clone size, whereas the DNA furnished D and trimming. This sample comprises around 120,000 clones, 80% of them detected only once. The top ten clonotypes cover approximately 8.8% of the sample.

The origin of this receptor is a female donor in good health and CMV-seropositive. The V and J segments used are TRBV19 and TRBJ1-1, with TRBD1 matching 7 junction bases. Specimen: PBMCs. The CDR3 reads as follows: CASIGQAQMNTEAFF. Read as DNA, the sequence is TGTGCCAGTATTGGACAGGCCCAAATGAACACTGAAGCTTTCTTT.